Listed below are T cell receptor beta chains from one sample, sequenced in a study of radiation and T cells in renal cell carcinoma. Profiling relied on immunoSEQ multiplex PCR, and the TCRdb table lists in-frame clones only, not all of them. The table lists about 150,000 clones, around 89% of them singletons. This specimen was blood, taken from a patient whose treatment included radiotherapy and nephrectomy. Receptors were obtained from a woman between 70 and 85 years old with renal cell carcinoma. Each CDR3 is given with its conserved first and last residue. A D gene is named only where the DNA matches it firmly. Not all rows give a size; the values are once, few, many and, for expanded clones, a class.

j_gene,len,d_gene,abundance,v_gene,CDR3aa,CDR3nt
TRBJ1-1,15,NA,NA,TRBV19,CASSMPTAVNTEAFF,TGTGCCAGTAGTATGCCGACGGCAGTGAACACTGAAGCTTTCTTT
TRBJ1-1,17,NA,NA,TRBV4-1,CASSQFLSGSSNTEAFF,TGCGCCAGCAGCCAATTCCTGTCAGGGAGTTCGAACACTGAAGCTTTCTTT
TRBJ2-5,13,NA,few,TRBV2,CASSGQRTETQYF,TGTGCCAGCAGTGGACAGAGGACGGAGACCCAGTACTTC
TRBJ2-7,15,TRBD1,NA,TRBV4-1,CASSYLRDRGYEQYF,TGCGCCAGCAGCTATCTCCGGGACAGGGGTTACGAGCAGTACTTC
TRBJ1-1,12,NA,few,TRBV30,CAYSGQNTEAFF,TGTGCCTACTCGGGACAGAACACTGAAGCTTTCTTT
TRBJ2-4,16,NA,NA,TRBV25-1,CASSHSDAAAKNIQYF,TGTGCCAGCAGTCATTCGGACGCAGCGGCCAAAAACATTCAGTACTTC
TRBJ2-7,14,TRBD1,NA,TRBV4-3,CASSQATGVYEQYF,TGCGCCAGCAGCCAAGCGACAGGGGTCTACGAGCAGTACTTC
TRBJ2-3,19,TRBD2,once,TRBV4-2,CASSQTRATSGGATDTQYF,TGTGCCAGCAGCCAGACCAGAGCCACTAGCGGGGGGGCCACAGATACGCAGTATTTT
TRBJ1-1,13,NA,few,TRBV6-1,CASSEGKSSEAFF,TGTGCCAGCAGTGAAGGAAAATCGTCTGAAGCTTTCTTT
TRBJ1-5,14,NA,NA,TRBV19,CASIGGYGNQPQHF,TGTGCCAGTATTGGGGGGTACGGCAATCAGCCCCAGCATTTT
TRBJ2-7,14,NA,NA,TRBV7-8,CASSSKRRDWEQYF,TGTGCCAGCAGCTCAAAAAGGAGGGATTGGGAGCAGTACTTC
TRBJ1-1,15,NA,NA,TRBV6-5,CASSYTGASTGEAFF,TGTGCCAGCAGTTACACCGGGGCCTCGACAGGAGAAGCTTTCTTT
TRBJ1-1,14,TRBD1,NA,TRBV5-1,CASSGQVANTEAFF,TGCGCCAGCAGCGGACAGGTCGCTAACACTGAAGCTTTCTTT
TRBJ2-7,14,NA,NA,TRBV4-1,CASSQGNNRYEQYF,TGCGCCAGCAGCCAAGGTAACAATCGGTACGAGCAGTACTTC
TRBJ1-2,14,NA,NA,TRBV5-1,CASHSGEEVYGYTF,TGCGCCAGCCATTCGGGGGAGGAGGTCTATGGCTACACCTTC
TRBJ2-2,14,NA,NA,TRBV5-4,CASSPLTNTGELFF,TGTGCCAGCAGCCCCCTAACTAACACCGGGGAGCTGTTTTTT
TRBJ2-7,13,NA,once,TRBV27,CASSLWQGSEQYF,TGTGCCAGCAGTTTATGGCAGGGGTCCGAGCAGTACTTC
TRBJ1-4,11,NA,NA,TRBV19,CASSTYEKLFF,TGTGCCAGTAGTACTTATGAAAAACTGTTTTTT
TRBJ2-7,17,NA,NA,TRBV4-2,CASSQESRGATIYEQYF,TGTGCCAGCAGCCAAGAATCCCGCGGTGCGACCATCTACGAGCAGTACTTC
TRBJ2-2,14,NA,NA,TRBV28,CASSLFRGTGELFF,TGTGCCAGCAGTTTATTCAGGGGCACCGGGGAGCTGTTTTTT
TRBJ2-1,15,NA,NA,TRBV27,CASSLYPSSYNEQFF,TGTGCCAGCAGTTTATATCCCAGCTCCTACAATGAGCAGTTCTTC
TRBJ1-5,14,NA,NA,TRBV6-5,CASSTQLSNQPQHF,TGTGCCAGCAGTACCCAGCTTAGCAATCAGCCCCAGCATTTT
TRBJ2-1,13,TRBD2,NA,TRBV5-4,CASGLAGGNEQFF,TGTGCCAGCGGTCTAGCGGGGGGGAATGAGCAGTTCTTC
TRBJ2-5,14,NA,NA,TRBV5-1,CASSLRQIQETQYF,TGCGCCAGCAGCTTGCGCCAGATACAAGAGACCCAGTACTTC
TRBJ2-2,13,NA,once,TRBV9,CASSVERAGELFF,TGTGCCAGCAGCGTAGAGAGGGCCGGGGAGCTGTTTTTT
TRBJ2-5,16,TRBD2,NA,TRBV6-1,CASSEAGSGGGETQYF,TGTGCCAGCAGTGAAGCTGGTAGCGGGGGGGGAGAGACCCAGTACTTC
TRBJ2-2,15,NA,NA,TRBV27,CASSLKGGNTGELFF,TGTGCCAGCTCTCTTAAGGGGGGGAACACCGGGGAGCTGTTTTTT
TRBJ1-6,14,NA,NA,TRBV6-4,CASRDSSYNSPLHF,TGTGCCAGCAGGGATAGCTCCTATAATTCACCCCTCCACTTT
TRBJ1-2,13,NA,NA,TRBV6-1,CASSESSRYGYTF,TGTGCCAGCAGTGAAAGTTCTCGGTATGGCTACACCTTC
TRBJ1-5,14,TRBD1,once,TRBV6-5,CASGSTGGSKPQHF,TGTGCCAGCGGGTCCACAGGGGGCTCCAAGCCCCAGCATTTT
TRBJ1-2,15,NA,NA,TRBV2,CASSEEGRLNYGYTF,TGTGCCAGCAGTGAAGAGGGGCGGCTAAACTATGGCTACACCTTC
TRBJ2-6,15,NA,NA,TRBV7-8,CASSLGNSGANVLTF,TGTGCCAGCAGCCTCGGGAACTCTGGGGCCAACGTCCTGACTTTC
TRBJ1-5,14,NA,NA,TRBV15,CATSPRQPHQPQHF,TGTGCCACCAGCCCCCGCCAGCCCCATCAGCCCCAGCATTTT
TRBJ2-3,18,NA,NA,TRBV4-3,CASSQEGGRGAGTDTQYF,TGCGCCAGCAGCCAAGAGGGAGGGAGGGGGGCAGGTACAGATACGCAGTATTTT
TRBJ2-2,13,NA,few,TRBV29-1,CSADTGNTGELFF,TGCAGCGCTGACACAGGGAACACCGGGGAGCTGTTTTTT
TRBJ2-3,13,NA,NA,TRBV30,CAWSWGPTDTQYF,TGTGCCTGGAGCTGGGGTCCCACAGATACGCAGTATTTT
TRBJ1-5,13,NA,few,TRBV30,CAWSIRGNQPQHF,TGTGCCTGGAGTATAAGGGGCAATCAGCCCCAGCATTTT
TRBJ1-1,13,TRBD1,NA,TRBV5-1,CASSFTRGTEAFF,TGCGCCAGCAGCTTCACCAGGGGGACTGAAGCTTTCTTT
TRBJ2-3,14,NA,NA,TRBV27,CASSLFWGTDTQYF,TGTGCCAGCAGTTTATTTTGGGGCACAGATACGCAGTATTTT
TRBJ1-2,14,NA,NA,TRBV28,CASSSIKAGGGYTF,TGTGCCAGCAGCTCCATAAAAGCAGGAGGCGGCTACACCTTC